This entry features one T cell receptor (beta chain) sequence. The antigen it binds to is not known. Base-call qualities are not available, and no considerably larger clone is one nucleotide away. This sample stems from a study of beta chain features in type 1 diabetes (dated by TCRdb to about 2018). A note on the overall study: Patients and healthy donors did not differ in mean age, gender distribution, total cell number or subset yield. A total of roughly 98,000,000 sorted cells were examined across all samples, and a strong correlation was observed between cell number per subset and RNA yield. In the study, recently diagnosed type 1 diabetes patients and matched healthy donors were compared on the TCRB repertoires of their sorted circulating CD4+ T cell subsets. Naive and central memory subsets were obtained from all 30 or so donors, but regulatory and stem cell-like memory subsets were isolated from only 8 patients and roughly eight healthy donors.

A single peripheral blood draw of around 120 mL on average was collected from each donor into heparinised tubes. Using a panel that included CD45RO, CCR7, CD25, CD127, CD95 and CD27, naive, central memory, regulatory and stem cell-like memory CD4+ T cells were sorted on a BD FACSAria II. All sorted populations exceeded 95% purity. Right away, PBMCs were isolated by Lymphoprep density gradient centrifugation and were stained directly, with no culture step. To minimize batch effects, samples were stained and sorted in pairs, one healthy donor with one patient per experiment. Broad study findings and their caveats: At VDJ recombination sites, type 1 diabetes patients had fewer insertions and more deleted nucleotides, which implies abnormalities in thymic rearrangement. Naive, central memory and regulatory TCRB repertoires appeared to be more similar among patients than among healthy donors. A moderate but significant shortening of TCRB CDR3 length was observed in type 1 diabetes patients in all four CD4+ subsets. Sequencing cDNA rather than genomic DNA could over-represent highly expressing activated cells, although activation and CD3 levels did not differ between groups. PCR may preferentially amplify shorter templates, but because patient and control samples were amplified and corrected together, any resulting skew would affect both groups equally. Because the HLA sub-analyses included only small numbers of individuals, any influence of HLA type on TCRB rearrangement was left unresolved.

The entire isolated RNA was reverse transcribed using the High Capacity cDNA Reverse Transcription Kit, and thus expressed TCRB transcripts were sequenced. Deep immunoSEQ sequencing was performed on naive, central memory and regulatory T cell samples, with an average of roughly 3.3 million total reads per sample. Sorted cells were lysed in RLT buffer, and RNA was extracted using DNase-treated RNeasy Micro or Mini kits according to cell number. Each cell subset was processed separately to prevent cross-contamination, with patient and healthy donor samples processed together. Using the immunoSEQ multiplex PCR, TCRB sequences were amplified from cDNA into 87-bp fragments spanning the CDR3 region. Sequencing of the amplicons was done on the Illumina HiSeq platform. The original pipeline was this. PCR bias was computationally corrected using synthetic template baselines, reads within Hamming distance 2 were collapsed, and singletons that could not be merged were discarded. Reads were aligned against IMGT so that V, D and J genes, CDR3 length and insertions or deletions at six rearrangement sites could be assigned. Within each subset, clonotype counts were normalized to the number of sorted cells before true diversity and Gini coefficients were calculated with the tcR R package. Repertoire sharing was quantified using the overlap coefficient calculated on TCRB nucleotide sequences. As a proxy for the pre-selection repertoire, out-of-frame TCRB sequences from naive cells were analyzed. TCRdb carries this immuneACCESS record with in-frame sequences only. Its versions omit some clonotypes, under half of them owing to an unresolved V gene in the studies checked, with the rest unexplained. The DNA gave D and trimming, while V, J and clone size come from that table. The sample includes roughly 250,000 clones, with 68% observed a single time. In total, the top ten clones hold 0.053% of the sample.

This receptor was taken from a young man in good health. Sequenced input: naive CD4+ T cells from blood. Explained via the paper, the cell subset or site label denotes: true naive CD4+ T cells.

At the DNA level, the sequence is TGTGCCAGCACCCGGACAGGGGTGCATGAGCAGTTCTTC. This encodes CASTRTGVHEQFF. The chain joins TRBV2 to TRBJ2-1; 9 junctional bases match TRBD1. Trimming leaves V shorter by 7 bases and J shorter by 8 bases, with the junction holding 6 bases beyond the gene matches. The CDR3 covers 13 residues, taking in both the cysteine and the phenylalanine. The retained sequence is limited to the CDR3, 39 bases, with the frame set at the first base. CDR1 and CDR2 are read off the germline V gene as SNHLY and FYNNEI.